This TCR beta chain comes out of a study of T cells in Graves' hyperthyroidism and ophthalmopathy. Study results and caveats: Ophthalmopathy was model-predicted a median about 7.1 months pre-onset.

Amplified TCR beta CDR3 regions came from RNA transcripts. First-round RT-PCR with HTBI primers amplified the TCR CDR3 region. TCRdb independently ran MiXCR on the multiplex PCR reads; one entry per CDR3 protein. The table lists around 250,000 distinct CDR3 sequences, 13% to 15% of them singletons. This clonotype was recorded only once. Its antigen is not identified. Patients aged 18 to 65 had newly diagnosed hyperthyroidism lasting under 2 months. The sample taken for sequencing was blood. The clonotype originates from a woman between 35 and 50 years old with Graves' hyperthyroidism that later progressed to Graves' ophthalmopathy.

The CDR3 region has the DNA TGTGCCAGCAGGGATACAGGGGGTAGCAATCAGGCGCAGCATTTT. It translates to CASRDTGGSNQAQHF. The chain carries TRBV28 and TRBJ1-5; 8 bases agree with TRBD1. Trimming removed 6 bases from V and 13 bases from J; junction bases left unmatched: 17. The CDR3 covers 15 residues. The germline V gene encodes CDR1 MDHEN and CDR2 SYDVKM.